What follows is one TCR beta chain and its context. Its cognate antigen is unknown. 5'RACE with constant-segment primers built TCRalpha and TCRbeta cDNA libraries with UMIs. TCRdb re-derived calls from the 5' RACE reads in MiXCR, one entry per CDR3 protein. In the table there are approximately 300,000 distinct CDR3 sequences, 15% of which are singletons. The entry originates in a study of T-cell memory formation after mild COVID-19. Overall study results and limits: The CD4+ clones that contracted clustered mainly within CM and EM, and the CD8+ clones concentrated in EMRA. Later expanders leaned CD4+, whereas clones that contracted between day 15 and 85 were balanced CD4/CD8.

CDR1 is SQVTM and CDR2 is ANQGSEA in the germline V gene. The CDR3 runs to 15 residues. J was trimmed by 1 base and V by 1 base; bases with no gene match: 1. The sample consisted of PBMCs or a T cell subset sorted from them (not recorded which). The rearrangement uses TRBV29-1 and TRBJ2-5; 12 bases are a match to TRBD2. The sequence came from a man aged 18 to 30 who had mild COVID-19 (a few samples of this study predate the infection). Cell type and time point are not known. The CDR3 loop reads CSVEGTSGVQETQYF. Here the CDR3 DNA reads TGCAGCGTTGAAGGGACTAGCGGGGTCCAAGAGACCCAGTACTTC.